This TCR beta chain was sequenced for a study of regulatory T cells in long-lasting Graves disease. Indicated time point: persistent/refractory GD, antithyroid drugs over 5 years with positive TRAb. Construction of the TCR library relied on RNA isolated from PBMCs. Those enrolled as patients came out of an endocrinology department in Xi'an, China. The CDR3 extends over 13 amino acids. Trimming took 8 bases from V and 8 from J, leaving 18 bases between them. Germline-derived CDR1 and CDR2 are MNHEY and SMNVEV (reference sequence). This clonotype was observed at least ten times. Through Arm-PCR of CDR3 regions and iRepertoire HTBI primers, TCR beta libraries were built. From the multiplex PCR reads, TCRdb called clonotypes with MiXCR, one entry per CDR3 protein. The data show under 500,000 distinct CDR3 sequences, around 21% seen once.

The chain uses TRBV27 and TRBJ1-2; D might be TRBD1 (6 bases). This TCR derives from a female donor with Graves disease. Source: peripheral blood mononuclear cells (PBMCs), taken when the disease was refractory, from a patient treated with antithyroid drugs. CDR3 bases: TGTGCCAGCGCCGGTCCTTACCAGGGGGGCTACACCTTC. Translated: CASAGPYQGGYTF.